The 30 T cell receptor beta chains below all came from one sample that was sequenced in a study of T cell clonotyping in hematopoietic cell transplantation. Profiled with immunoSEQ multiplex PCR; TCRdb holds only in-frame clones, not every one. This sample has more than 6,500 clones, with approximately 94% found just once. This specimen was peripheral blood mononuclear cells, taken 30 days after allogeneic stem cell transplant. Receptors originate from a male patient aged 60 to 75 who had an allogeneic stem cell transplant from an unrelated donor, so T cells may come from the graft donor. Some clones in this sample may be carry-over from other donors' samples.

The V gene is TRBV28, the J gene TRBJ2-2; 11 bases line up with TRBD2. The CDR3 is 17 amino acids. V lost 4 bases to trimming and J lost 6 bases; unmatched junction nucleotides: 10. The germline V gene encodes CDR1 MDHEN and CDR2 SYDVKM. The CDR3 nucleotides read TGTGCCAGCAGTTCCGTATTTAGCGGGAGGGCCCCCGGGGAGCTGTTTTTT. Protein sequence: CASSSVFSGRAPGELFF.

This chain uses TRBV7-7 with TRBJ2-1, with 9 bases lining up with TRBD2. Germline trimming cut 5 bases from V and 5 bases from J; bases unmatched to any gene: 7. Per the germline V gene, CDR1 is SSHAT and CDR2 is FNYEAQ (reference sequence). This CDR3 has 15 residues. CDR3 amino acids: CASSHAGGPNNEQFF. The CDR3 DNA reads TGTGCCAGCAGCCATGCGGGAGGGCCGAACAATGAGCAGTTCTTC. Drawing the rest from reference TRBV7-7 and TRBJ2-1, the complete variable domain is GAGVSQSPRYKVTKRGQDVTLRCDPISSHATLYWYQQALGQGPEFLTYFNYEAQPDKSGLPSDRFSAERPEGSISTLTIQRTEQRDSAMYRCASSHAGGPNNEQFFGPGTRLTVL.

The CDR3 loop is CASSLKRRELFF. The CDR3, as DNA: TGCGCCAGCAGCTTGAAACGTCGGGAGCTGTTTTTT. This chain uses TRBV5-1 with TRBJ2-2; D not certain. Per the germline V gene, CDR1 is SGHRS and CDR2 is YFSETQ. The CDR3 runs to 12 residues. V lost 1 base and J lost 9, with 7 bases in between.

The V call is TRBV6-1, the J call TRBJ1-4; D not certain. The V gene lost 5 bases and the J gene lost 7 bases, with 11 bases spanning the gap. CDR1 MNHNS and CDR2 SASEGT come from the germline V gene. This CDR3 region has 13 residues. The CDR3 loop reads CASSREVGEKLFF. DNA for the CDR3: TGTGCCAGCAGTAGGGAGGTGGGTGAAAAACTGTTTTTT.

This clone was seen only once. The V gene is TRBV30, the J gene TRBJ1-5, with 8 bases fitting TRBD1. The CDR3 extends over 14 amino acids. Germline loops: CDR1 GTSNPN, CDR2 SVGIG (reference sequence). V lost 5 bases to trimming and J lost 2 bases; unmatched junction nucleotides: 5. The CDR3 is CAWRTGLGNQPQHF. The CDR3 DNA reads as TGTGCCTGGCGGACAGGGCTGGGCAATCAGCCCCAGCATTTT.

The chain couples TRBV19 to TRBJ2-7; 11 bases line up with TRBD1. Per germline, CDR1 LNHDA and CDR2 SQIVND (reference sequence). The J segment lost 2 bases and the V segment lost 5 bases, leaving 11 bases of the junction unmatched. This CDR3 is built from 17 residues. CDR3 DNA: TGTGCCAGTAGTGGGAGGACAGGGGGCCGGTTTACCTACGAGCAGTACTTC. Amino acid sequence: CASSGRTGGRFTYEQYF. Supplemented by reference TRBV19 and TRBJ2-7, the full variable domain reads DGGITQSPKYLFRKEGQNVTLSCEQNLNHDAMYWYRQDPGQGLRLIYYSQIVNDFQKGDIAEGYSVSREKKESFPLTVTSAQKNPTAFYLCASSGRTGGRFTYEQYFGPGTRLTVT.

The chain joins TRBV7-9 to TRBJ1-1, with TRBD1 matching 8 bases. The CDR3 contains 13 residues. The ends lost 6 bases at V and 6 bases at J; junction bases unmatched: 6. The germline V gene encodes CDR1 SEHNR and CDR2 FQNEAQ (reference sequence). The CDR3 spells CASRTGAVAEAFF. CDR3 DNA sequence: TGTGCCAGCAGGACAGGGGCAGTGGCTGAAGCTTTCTTT.

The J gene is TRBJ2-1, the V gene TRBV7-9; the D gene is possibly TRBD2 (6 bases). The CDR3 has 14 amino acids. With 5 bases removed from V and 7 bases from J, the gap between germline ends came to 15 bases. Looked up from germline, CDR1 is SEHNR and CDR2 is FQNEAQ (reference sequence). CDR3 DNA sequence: TGTGCCAGCAGCAGCCCCGGACGGGGGAATGAGCAGTTCTTC. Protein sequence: CASSSPGRGNEQFF.

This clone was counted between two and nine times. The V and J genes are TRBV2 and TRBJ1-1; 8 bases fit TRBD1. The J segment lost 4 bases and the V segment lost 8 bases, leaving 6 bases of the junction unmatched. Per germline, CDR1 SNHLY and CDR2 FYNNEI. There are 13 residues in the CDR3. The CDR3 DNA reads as TGTGCCAGCGTAGACAGGGGAAGCACTGAAGCTTTCTTT. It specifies CASVDRGSTEAFF.

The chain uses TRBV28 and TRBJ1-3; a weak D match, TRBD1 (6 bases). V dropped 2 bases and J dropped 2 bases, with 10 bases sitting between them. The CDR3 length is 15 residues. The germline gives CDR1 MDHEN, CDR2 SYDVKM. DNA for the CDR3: TGTGCCAGCAGTTTACGGGGGCCACCTGGAAACACCATATATTTT. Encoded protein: CASSLRGPPGNTIYF.

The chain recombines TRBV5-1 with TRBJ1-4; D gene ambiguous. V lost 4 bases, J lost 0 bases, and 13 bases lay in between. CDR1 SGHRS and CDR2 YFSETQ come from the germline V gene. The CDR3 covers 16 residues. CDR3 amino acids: CASSVIGPATNEKLFF. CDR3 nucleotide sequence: TGCGCCAGCAGCGTGATAGGGCCTGCAACTAATGAAAAACTGTTTTTT. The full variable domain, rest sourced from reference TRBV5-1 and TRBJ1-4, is KAGVTQTPRYLIKTRGQQVTLSCSPISGHRSVSWYQQTPGQGLQFLFEYFSETQRNKGNFPGRFSGRQFSNSRSEMNVSTLELGDSALYLCASSVIGPATNEKLFFGSGTQLSVL.

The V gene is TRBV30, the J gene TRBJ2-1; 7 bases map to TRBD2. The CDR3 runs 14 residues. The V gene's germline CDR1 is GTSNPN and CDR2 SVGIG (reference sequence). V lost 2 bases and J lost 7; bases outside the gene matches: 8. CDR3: CAWSPAGIRNEQFF. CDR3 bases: TGTGCCTGGAGTCCAGCGGGGATACGTAATGAGCAGTTCTTC.

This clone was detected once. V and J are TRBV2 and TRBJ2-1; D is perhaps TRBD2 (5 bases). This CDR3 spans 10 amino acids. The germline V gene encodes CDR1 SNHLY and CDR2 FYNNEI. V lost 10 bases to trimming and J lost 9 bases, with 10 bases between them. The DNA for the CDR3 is TGTGCCAAGGGAGTAGGTGAGCAGTTCTTC. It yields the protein CAKGVGEQFF. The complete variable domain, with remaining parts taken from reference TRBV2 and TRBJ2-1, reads EPEVTQTPSHQVTQMGQEVILRCVPISNHLYFYWYRQILGQKVEFLVSFYNNEISEKSEIFDDQFSVERPDGSNFTLKIRSTKLEDSAMYFCAKGVGEQFFGPGTRLTVL.

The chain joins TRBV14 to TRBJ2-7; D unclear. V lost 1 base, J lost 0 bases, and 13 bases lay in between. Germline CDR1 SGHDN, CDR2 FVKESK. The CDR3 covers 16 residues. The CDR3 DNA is TGTGCCAGCAGCCAAGTTAGGAGTTCAAGCTCCTACGAGCAGTACTTC. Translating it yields CASSQVRSSSSYEQYF.

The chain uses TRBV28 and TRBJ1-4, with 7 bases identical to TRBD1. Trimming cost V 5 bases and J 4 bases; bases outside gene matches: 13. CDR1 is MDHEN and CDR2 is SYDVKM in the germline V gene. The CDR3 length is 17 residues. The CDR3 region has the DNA TGTGCCAGCAGTCCCTTCTCACAGGGGTTCGGTAATGAAAAACTGTTTTTT. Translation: CASSPFSQGFGNEKLFF.

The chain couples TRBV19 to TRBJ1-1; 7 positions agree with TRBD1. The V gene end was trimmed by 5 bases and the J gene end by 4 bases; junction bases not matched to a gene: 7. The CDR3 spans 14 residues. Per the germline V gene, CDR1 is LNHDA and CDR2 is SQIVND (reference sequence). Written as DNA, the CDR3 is TGTGCCAGTAGTCCTTGGACAGGAGGCACTGAAGCTTTCTTT. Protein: CASSPWTGGTEAFF.

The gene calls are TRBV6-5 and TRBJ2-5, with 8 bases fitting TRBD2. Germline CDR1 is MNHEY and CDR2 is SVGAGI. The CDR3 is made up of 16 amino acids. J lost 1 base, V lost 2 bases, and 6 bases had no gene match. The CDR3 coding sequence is TGTGCCAGCAGTTACACTAGCGGACAGACCCAAGAGACCCAGTACTTC. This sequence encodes CASSYTSGQTQETQYF.

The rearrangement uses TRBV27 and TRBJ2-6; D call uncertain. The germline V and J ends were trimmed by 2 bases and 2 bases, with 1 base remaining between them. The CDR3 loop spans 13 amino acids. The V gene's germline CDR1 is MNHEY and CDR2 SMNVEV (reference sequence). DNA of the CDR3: TGTGCCAGCAGTTTAGCTGGGGCCAACGTCCTGACTTTC. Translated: CASSLAGANVLTF. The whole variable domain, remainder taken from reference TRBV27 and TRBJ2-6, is EAQVTQNPRYLITVTGKKLTVTCSQNMNHEYMSWYRQDPGLGLRQIYYSMNVEVTDKGDVPEGYKVSRKEKRNFPLILESPSPNQTSLYFCASSLAGANVLTFGAGSRLTVL.

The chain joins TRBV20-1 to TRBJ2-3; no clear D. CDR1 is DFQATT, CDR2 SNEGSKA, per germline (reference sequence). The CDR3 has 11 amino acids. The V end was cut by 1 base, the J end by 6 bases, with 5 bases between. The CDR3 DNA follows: TGCAGTGCTAGAGGTACGGATACGCAGTATTTT. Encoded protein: CSARGTDTQYF.

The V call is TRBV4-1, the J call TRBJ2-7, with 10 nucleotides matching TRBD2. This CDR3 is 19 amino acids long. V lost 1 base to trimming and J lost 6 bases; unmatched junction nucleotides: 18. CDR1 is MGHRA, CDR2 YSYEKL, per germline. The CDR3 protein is CASSQVPGLASQKRGEQYF. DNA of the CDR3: TGCGCCAGCAGCCAAGTCCCGGGACTAGCGTCACAGAAAAGGGGCGAGCAGTACTTC.

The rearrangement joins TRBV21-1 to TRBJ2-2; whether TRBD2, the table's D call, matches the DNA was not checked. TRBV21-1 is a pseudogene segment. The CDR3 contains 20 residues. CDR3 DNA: TGTGCCAGCAGCTTGACCGGGACTAGCGGAAGAACCTTCCATCCCGGGGAGCTGTTTTTT. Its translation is CASSLTGTSGRTFHPGELFF.

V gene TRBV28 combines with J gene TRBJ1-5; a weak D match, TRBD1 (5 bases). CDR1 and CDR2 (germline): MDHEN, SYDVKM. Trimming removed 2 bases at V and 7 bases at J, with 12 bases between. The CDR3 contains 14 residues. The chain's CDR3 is CASSLVQGRQPQHF. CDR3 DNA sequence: TGTGCCAGCAGTTTAGTGCAGGGAAGACAGCCCCAGCATTTT.

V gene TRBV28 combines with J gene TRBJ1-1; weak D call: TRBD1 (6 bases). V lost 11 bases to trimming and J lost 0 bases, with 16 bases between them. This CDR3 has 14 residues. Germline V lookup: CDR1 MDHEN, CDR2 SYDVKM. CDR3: CASQFRGLNTEAFF. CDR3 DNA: TGTGCCTCTCAGTTTAGGGGGTTGAACACTGAAGCTTTCTTT.

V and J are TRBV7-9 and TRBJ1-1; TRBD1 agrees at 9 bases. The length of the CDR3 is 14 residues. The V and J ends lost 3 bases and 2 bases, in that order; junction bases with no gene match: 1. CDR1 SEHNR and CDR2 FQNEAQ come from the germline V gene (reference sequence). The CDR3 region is CASSLGQGNTEAFF. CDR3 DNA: TGTGCCAGCAGCTTGGGACAGGGTAACACTGAAGCTTTCTTT. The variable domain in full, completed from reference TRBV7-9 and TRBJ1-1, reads DTGVSQNPRHKITKRGQNVTFRCDPISEHNRLYWYRQTLGQGPEFLTYFQNEAQLEKSRLLSDRFSAERPKGSFSTLEIQRTEQGDSAMYLCASSLGQGNTEAFFGQGTRLTVV.

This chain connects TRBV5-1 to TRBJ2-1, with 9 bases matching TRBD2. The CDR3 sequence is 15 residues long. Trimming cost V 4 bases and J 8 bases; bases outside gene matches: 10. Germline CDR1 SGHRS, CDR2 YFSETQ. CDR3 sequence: CASSGGTSIFDEQFF. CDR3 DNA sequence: TGCGCCAGCAGCGGCGGGACTAGCATTTTCGATGAGCAGTTCTTC.

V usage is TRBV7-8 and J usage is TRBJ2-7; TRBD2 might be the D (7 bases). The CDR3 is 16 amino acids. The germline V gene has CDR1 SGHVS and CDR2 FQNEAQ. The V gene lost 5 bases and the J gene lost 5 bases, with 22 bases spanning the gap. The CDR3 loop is CASSPGRVTGLHEQYF. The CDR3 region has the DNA TGTGCCAGCAGCCCGGGGAGGGTTACAGGGCTCCACGAGCAGTACTTC.

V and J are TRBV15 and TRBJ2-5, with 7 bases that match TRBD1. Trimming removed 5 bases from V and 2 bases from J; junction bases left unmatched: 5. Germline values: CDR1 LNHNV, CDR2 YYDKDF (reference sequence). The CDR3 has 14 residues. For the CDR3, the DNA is TGTGCCACCAGCGTAGGGGGCCCACAAGAGACCCAGTACTTC. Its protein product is CATSVGGPQETQYF.

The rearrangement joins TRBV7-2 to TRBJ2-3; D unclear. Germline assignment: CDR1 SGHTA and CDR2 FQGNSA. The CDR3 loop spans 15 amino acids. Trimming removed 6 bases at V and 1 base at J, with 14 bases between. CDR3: CASSEYRTGTDTQYF. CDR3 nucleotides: TGTGCCAGCAGTGAGTATCGGACCGGCACAGATACGCAGTATTTT.

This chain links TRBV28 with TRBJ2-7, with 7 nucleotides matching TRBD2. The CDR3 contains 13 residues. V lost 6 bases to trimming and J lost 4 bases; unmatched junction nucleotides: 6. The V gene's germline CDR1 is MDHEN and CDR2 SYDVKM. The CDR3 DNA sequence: TGTGCCAGCAGCTGGACTAGGCAGTACGAGCAGTACTTC. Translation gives CASSWTRQYEQYF.

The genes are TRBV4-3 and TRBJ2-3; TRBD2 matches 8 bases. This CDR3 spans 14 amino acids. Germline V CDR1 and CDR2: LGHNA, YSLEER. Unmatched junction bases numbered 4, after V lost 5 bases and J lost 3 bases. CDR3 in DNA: TGCGCCAGCAGCGGGACTAGTTGGACAGATACGCAGTATTTT. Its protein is CASSGTSWTDTQYF.